Presented here are 25 T cell receptor beta chains from one specimen sequenced in a study of Ad26.COV2.S vaccination and SARS-CoV-2 variants. Sequencing used immunoSEQ multiplex PCR; TCRdb keeps in-frame clones, though not all of them. Of around 450,000 clones in the sample, approximately 92% were seen once. Treatment noted: about 20 received Ad26.COV2.S at low or high dose, single or two shots; roughly 5 received placebo; per-sample allocation not given. The samples date from day 63 after the first vaccine or placebo injection. The sequences come from peripheral blood, collected in a trial of Ad26.COV2.S vaccine versus placebo. The receptors shown here come from a person between 18 and 65 years old who received the Ad26.COV2.S COVID-19 vaccine or a placebo.

The chain carries TRBV4-3 and TRBJ1-2; 7 bases fit TRBD1. The V segment lost 0 bases and the J segment 4 bases; nucleotides outside the gene matches: 8. The germline gives CDR1 LGHNA, CDR2 YSLEER. The length of the CDR3 is 16 residues. This CDR3 is CASSQDITGDSYGYTF. The CDR3 region has the DNA TGCGCCAGCAGCCAAGATATAACAGGGGATAGCTATGGCTACACCTTC.

The chain has TRBV5-4 and TRBJ2-7; 8 positions agree with TRBD2. Germline CDR1 reads SGHNT; CDR2 reads YYREEE (reference sequence). The V and J ends lost 4 bases and 2 bases, in that order; junction bases with no gene match: 5. This CDR3 comprises 14 residues. CDR3 coding DNA: TGTGCCAGCAGCATTAGCGGGGTAACCTACGAGCAGTACTTC. Its protein is CASSISGVTYEQYF.

This clone was counted once. The chain is built from TRBV5-6 and TRBJ2-1, with D perhaps TRBD1 or TRBD2 (5 bases each). Trimming pared 2 bases from V and 15 bases from J, leaving 18 bases between. Germline CDR1 SGHDT, CDR2 YYEEEE. The CDR3 is 13 residues long. The CDR3 protein is CASSLNPGPPVFF. The CDR3 DNA sequence: TGTGCCAGCAGCTTAAACCCGGGACCACCCGTGTTCTTC.

The rearrangement joins TRBV6-2 or TRBV6-3 to TRBJ2-7; TRBD2 might be the D (6 bases). There are 15 residues in the CDR3. Deletions cut 4 bases from V and 7 bases from J, with 20 bases between. In germline, CDR1 is MNHEY, CDR2 SVGEGT. The CDR3 coding sequence is TGTGCCAGCAGTTCAGGCGTAGCGGCGGCGGAGGAGCAGTACTTC. Protein: CASSSGVAAAEEQYF.

This clone was detected only a few times. The chain combines TRBV4-1 with TRBJ2-7, with D possibly TRBD2 on 5 matching bases. The CDR3 has 13 amino acids. Trimming stripped 1 base from V and 3 bases from J, with 7 bases between. Germline V gene sequence: CDR1 MGHRA, CDR2 YSYEKL. The CDR3 region is CASSQGLNYEQYF. The CDR3 coding sequence is TGCGCCAGCAGCCAAGGACTAAACTACGAGCAGTACTTC.

This clone was observed a handful of times. The chain joins TRBV7-2 to TRBJ1-2; D ambiguous. V was trimmed by 0 bases and J by 5 bases, leaving 10 bases between them. Germline-derived CDR1 and CDR2 are SGHTA and FQGNSA. This CDR3 spans 14 amino acids. The CDR3 sequence is CASSLATSGYGYTF. The CDR3 nucleotides read TGTGCCAGCAGCTTAGCAACGAGCGGATATGGCTACACCTTC.

CDR3 DNA sequence: TGTGCCAGCAGCATTATCACCGGGGAGCTGTTTTTT. It translates to CASSIITGELFF. The chain combines TRBV11-2 with TRBJ2-2; no clear D. CDR1 is SGHAT, CDR2 FQNNGV, per germline. The CDR3 length is 12 residues. V lost 5 bases and J lost 4, with 5 bases in between.

The rearrangement uses TRBV6-1 and TRBJ1-5; D call uncertain. The germline CDR1 and CDR2 sequences are MNHNS and SASEGT. CDR3 length: 18 residues. The V end lost 2 bases, the J end lost 0 bases, and 17 bases lay between the germline ends. CDR3 sequence (DNA): TGTGCCAGCAGTGAATCCCGGGAGGGCCTTTATAGCAATCAGCCCCAGCATTTT. It translates to CASSESREGLYSNQPQHF.

The rearrangement joins TRBV18 to TRBJ2-1; D gene ambiguous. Germline assignment: CDR1 KGHSH and CDR2 LQKENI. The ends were cut back, 0 bases at V and 2 bases at J, with 11 bases in the middle. CDR3 length: 16 residues. DNA of the CDR3: TGTGCCAGCTCACCACCGTCCACGGTCGCCTACAATGAGCAGTTCTTC. Translation: CASSPPSTVAYNEQFF.

This chain uses TRBV6-6 with TRBJ2-7, with 14 bases fitting TRBD2. With V trimmed by 3 bases and J by 6 bases, 4 bases remained unmatched. The CDR3 extends over 15 amino acids. Germline V gene lookup returns CDR1 MNHNY and CDR2 SVGAGI (reference sequence). In DNA form, the CDR3 reads TGTGCCAGCAGTTATTCCGGGACTAGCGGGAGCGAGCAGTACTTC. Translating gives CASSYSGTSGSEQYF.

The J gene is TRBJ1-4, the V gene TRBV27; 8 bases fit TRBD1. Trimming took 8 bases from V and 2 from J; bases not matched to a gene: 4. The CDR3 is 14 amino acids. Germline CDR1 MNHEY, CDR2 SMNVEV (reference sequence). CDR3: CASGRDRTNEKLFF. As DNA, the CDR3 is TGTGCCAGCGGACGGGACAGGACTAATGAAAAACTGTTTTTT.

The CDR3 DNA is TGTGCCTGGAGTGGGGACAGACTTTCACCCCTCCACTTT. Amino acids: CAWSGDRLSPLHF. The chain uses TRBV30 and TRBJ1-6; 7 bases are shared with TRBD1. The CDR3 extends over 13 amino acids. Per the germline V gene, CDR1 is GTSNPN and CDR2 is SVGIG (reference sequence). V lost 1 base and J lost 9; bases outside the gene matches: 3.

The chain carries TRBV6-5 and TRBJ2-5; 7 bases agree with TRBD1. The CDR3 runs 14 residues. The germline V gene encodes CDR1 MNHEY and CDR2 SVGAGI. The V segment lost 2 bases and the J segment 0 bases; nucleotides outside the gene matches: 0. DNA for the CDR3: TGTGCCAGCAGTTACGGACAGGACCAAGAGACCCAGTACTTC. Protein: CASSYGQDQETQYF.

CDR3 coding DNA: TGTGCCCTTAAGATAGCGGGAGAAGAGACCCAGTACTTC. Its translation is CALKIAGEETQYF. This chain joins TRBV7-9 and TRBJ2-5; 9 bases are a match to TRBD2. The CDR3 totals 13 residues. CDR1 SEHNR and CDR2 FQNEAQ come from the germline V gene (reference sequence). Trimming removed 11 bases from V and 3 bases from J; junction bases left unmatched: 7.

The rearrangement joins TRBV9 to TRBJ2-3; 13 bases are a match to TRBD2. Germline CDR1 reads SGDLS; CDR2 reads YYNGEE. This CDR3 has 17 residues. V trimming: 3 bases; J trimming: 5 bases; junction bases outside the gene matches: 9. CDR3 bases: TGTGCCAGCAGCGATAAAACTGGACTAGCGGGAGAAGATACGCAGTATTTT. This gives the protein CASSDKTGLAGEDTQYF.

This clone came up once. The genes are TRBV5-6 and TRBJ1-1; D gene ambiguous. Germline V lookup: CDR1 SGHDT, CDR2 YYEEEE. Trimming stripped 5 bases from V and 1 base from J, with 6 bases between. This CDR3 has 12 amino acids. CDR3 nucleotide sequence: TGTGCCAGCAGTCTCTGGAACACTGAAGCTTTCTTT. Translating it yields CASSLWNTEAFF.

V and J are TRBV28 and TRBJ2-1; TRBD2 agrees at 8 bases. With V trimmed by 5 bases and J by 7 bases, 10 bases remained unmatched. This CDR3 is 15 amino acids long. The germline CDR1 and CDR2 sequences are MDHEN and SYDVKM. CDR3 coding DNA: TGTGCCAGCAGTACTCTAGCGGGCCCCCCTAATGAGCAGTTCTTC. It codes for CASSTLAGPPNEQFF.

The chain has TRBV6-5 and TRBJ1-5; D call uncertain. The germline V gene has CDR1 MNHEY and CDR2 SVGAGI. V lost 6 bases and J 0 bases, leaving 9 bases between the germline ends. This CDR3 is 14 amino acids long. The CDR3 DNA reads TGTGCCAGCAGCAGTATCTATAGCAATCAGCCCCAGCATTTT. Translating gives CASSSIYSNQPQHF.

V and J are TRBV28 and TRBJ2-3; 8 nucleotides align to TRBD2. CDR1 is MDHEN, CDR2 SYDVKM, per germline. The V and J ends lost 5 bases and 2 bases, in that order; junction bases with no gene match: 9. The length of the CDR3 is 16 residues. The CDR3 is CASSPSGTSATDTQYF. In DNA form, the CDR3 reads TGTGCCAGCAGTCCATCCGGGACTAGTGCCACAGATACGCAGTATTTT.

V gene TRBV4-3 combines with J gene TRBJ1-1, with D maybe TRBD1 (5 bases). CDR3 length equals 15 residues. Trimming cost V 0 bases and J 4 bases, with 12 bases left between them. From germline, CDR1 is LGHNA and CDR2 YSLEER. CDR3 nucleotides: TGCGCCAGCAGCCAAGATGGCGAGGGGAGCACTGAAGCTTTCTTT. Translation: CASSQDGEGSTEAFF.

CDR3 residues: CASSYTPRGEQYF. The DNA for the CDR3 is TGTGCCAGCAGTTACACTCCCAGAGGCGAGCAGTACTTC. V gene TRBV6-2 or TRBV6-3 combines with J gene TRBJ2-7, with D hard to call. The V end lost 2 bases, the J end lost 6 bases, and 11 bases lay between the germline ends. Germline assignment: CDR1 MNHEY and CDR2 SVGEGT. This CDR3 is built from 13 residues.

The V gene is TRBV5-1, the J gene TRBJ2-7; 12 bases match TRBD2. With 3 bases clipped from V and 5 bases from J, the junction kept 3 bases outside the gene matches. CDR1 SGHRS and CDR2 YFSETQ come from the germline V gene. CDR3 length equals 14 residues. The CDR3 bases are TGCGCCAGCAGCTGGACTAGCGGGAATCACGAGCAGTACTTC. It codes for CASSWTSGNHEQYF.

Worth noting for this clone: This same CDR3 is encoded by further DNA sequences in the sample. The rearrangement uses TRBV18 and TRBJ1-1; no reliable D call. Germline CDR1 is KGHSH and CDR2 is LQKENI. Trimming removed 2 bases from V and 7 bases from J, with 8 bases in between. CDR3 size: 12 residues. Here the CDR3 DNA reads TGTGCCAGCTCACCAGGGCAGGTTGAAGCTTTCTTT. This codes for CASSPGQVEAFF.

This clone has just one count. The V and J genes are TRBV30 and TRBJ2-2; D possibly corresponds to TRBD2 (5 bases). V was shortened by 0 bases and J by 1 base, with 9 bases between the two germline ends. The CDR3 runs 15 residues. CDR1 GTSNPN and CDR2 SVGIG come from the germline V gene (reference sequence). This chain's CDR3 is CAWSVRRWNTGELFF. CDR3 DNA: TGTGCCTGGAGTGTAAGGAGGTGGAACACCGGGGAGCTGTTTTTT.

CDR3 coding DNA: TGTGCCAGCAGCTCACAGGGACTGAACACTGAAGCTTTCTTT. Encoded protein: CASSSQGLNTEAFF. The chain links TRBV7-8 to TRBJ1-1; maybe TRBD1 (6 bases). Germline assignment: CDR1 SGHVS and CDR2 FQNEAQ. The CDR3 contains 14 residues. With 4 bases removed from V and 0 bases from J, the gap between germline ends came to 9 bases. The full variable domain, in which reference TRBV7-8 and TRBJ1-1 provide the parts outside the CDR3, is GAGVSQSPRYKVAKRGQDVALRCDPISGHVSLFWYQQALGQGPEFLTYFQNEAQLDKSGLPSDRFFAERPEGSVSTLKIQRTQQEDSAVYLCASSSQGLNTEAFFGQGTRLTVV.